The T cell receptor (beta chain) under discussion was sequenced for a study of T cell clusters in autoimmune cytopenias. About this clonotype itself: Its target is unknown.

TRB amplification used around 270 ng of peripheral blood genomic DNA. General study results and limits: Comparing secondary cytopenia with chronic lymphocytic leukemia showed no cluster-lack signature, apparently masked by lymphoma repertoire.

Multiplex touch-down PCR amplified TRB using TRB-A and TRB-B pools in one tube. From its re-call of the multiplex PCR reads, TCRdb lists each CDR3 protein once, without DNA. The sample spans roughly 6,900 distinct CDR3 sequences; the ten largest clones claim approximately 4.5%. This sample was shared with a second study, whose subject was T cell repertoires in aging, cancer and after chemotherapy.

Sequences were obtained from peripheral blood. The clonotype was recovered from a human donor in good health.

CDR3 amino acids: CASGLVSYEQYF. The genes are TRBV30 and TRBJ2-7; no DNA is available, so the TRBD2 call from TCRdb remains unchecked. The CDR3 totals 12 residues. Germline-derived CDR1 and CDR2 are GTSNPN and SVGIG (reference sequence).